This T cell receptor beta chain appears in the sequencing data of a study of cytomegalovirus exposure and HLA in healthy donors. Libraries were prepared by immunoSEQ multiplex PCR; TCRdb keeps only in-frame clonotypes and omits some of them. Of 150,000 to 200,000 clones in the sample, roughly 86% are singletons; the top ten hold around 1.6%. With respect to this clone: As yet, its antigen is unknown.

Separate from the roughly 700-subject first cohort, the 120-subject validation cohort was the one that the donors belonged to. Findings and limits, study-wide: Among the CMV-associated chains, three were confirmed in vitro as specific for CMV antigens.

Germline V lookup: CDR1 SGHTA, CDR2 FQGNSA. The CDR3 has 15 amino acids. V was trimmed by 1 base and J by 6 bases, leaving 13 bases between them. The chain is built from TRBV7-2 and TRBJ1-5; D perhaps matches TRBD1 (6 bases). The specimen sequenced was PBMCs. This clonotype originated in a woman aged 18-29 years in good health and CMV-seronegative. CDR3 sequence: CASSLVGGGRQPQHF. As DNA, the CDR3 is TGTGCCAGCAGCTTAGTTGGGGGCGGGCGTCAGCCCCAGCATTTT.